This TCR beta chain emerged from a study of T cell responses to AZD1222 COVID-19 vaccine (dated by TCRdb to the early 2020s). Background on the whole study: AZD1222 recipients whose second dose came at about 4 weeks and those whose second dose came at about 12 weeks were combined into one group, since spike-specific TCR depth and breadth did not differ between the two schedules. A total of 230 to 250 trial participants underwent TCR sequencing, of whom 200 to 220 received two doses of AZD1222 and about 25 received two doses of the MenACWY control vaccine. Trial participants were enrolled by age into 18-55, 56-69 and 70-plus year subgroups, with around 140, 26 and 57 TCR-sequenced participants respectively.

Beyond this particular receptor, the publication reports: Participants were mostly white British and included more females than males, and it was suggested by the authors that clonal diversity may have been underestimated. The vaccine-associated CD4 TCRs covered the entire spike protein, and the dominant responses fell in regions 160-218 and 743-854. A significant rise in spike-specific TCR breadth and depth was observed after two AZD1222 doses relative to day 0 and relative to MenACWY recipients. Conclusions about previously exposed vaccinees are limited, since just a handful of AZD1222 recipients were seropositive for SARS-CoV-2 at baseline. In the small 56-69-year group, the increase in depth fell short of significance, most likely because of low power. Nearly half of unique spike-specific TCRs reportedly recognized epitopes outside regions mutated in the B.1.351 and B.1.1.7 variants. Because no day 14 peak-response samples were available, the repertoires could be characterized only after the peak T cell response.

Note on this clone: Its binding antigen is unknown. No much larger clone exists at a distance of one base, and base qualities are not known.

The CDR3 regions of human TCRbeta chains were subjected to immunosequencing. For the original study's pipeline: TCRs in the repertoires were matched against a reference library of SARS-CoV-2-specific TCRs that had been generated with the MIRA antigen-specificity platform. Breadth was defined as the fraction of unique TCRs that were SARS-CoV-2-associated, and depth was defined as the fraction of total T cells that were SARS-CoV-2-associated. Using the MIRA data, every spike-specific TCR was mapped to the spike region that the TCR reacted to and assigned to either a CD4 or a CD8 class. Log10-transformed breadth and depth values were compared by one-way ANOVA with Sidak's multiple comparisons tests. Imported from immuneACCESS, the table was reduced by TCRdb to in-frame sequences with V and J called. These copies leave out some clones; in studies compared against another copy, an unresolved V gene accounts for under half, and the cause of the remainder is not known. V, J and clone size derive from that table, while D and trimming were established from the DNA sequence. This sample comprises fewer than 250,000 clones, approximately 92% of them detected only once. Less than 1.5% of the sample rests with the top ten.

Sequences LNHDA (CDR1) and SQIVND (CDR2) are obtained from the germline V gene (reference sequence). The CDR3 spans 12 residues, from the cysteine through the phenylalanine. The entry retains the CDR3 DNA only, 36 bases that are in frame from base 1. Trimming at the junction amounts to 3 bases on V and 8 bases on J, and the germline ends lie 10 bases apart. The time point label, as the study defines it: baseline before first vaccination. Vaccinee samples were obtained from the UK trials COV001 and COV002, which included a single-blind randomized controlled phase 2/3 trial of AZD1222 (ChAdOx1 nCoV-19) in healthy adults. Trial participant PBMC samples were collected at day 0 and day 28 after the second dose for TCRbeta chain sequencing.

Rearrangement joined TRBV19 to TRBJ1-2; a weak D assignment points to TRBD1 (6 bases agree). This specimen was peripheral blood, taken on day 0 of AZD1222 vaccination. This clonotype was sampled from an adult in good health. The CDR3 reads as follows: CASSIWDTGYTF. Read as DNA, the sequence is TGTGCCAGTAGTATCTGGGACACCGGCTACACCTTC.